One T cell receptor (beta chain) is described in this entry. The data belong to a study of blood T cell repertoires in COVID-19. Study as a whole: Researchers got acute and convalescent COVID-19 samples from the United States, Italy and Spain. The analysed material was cDNA or gDNA that came from T cells, B-cell-depleted T cells, or PBMCs.

Original data processing: The authors estimated nucleated cell counts from reference gene primer amplification. Clones were sequenced by immunoSEQ multiplex PCR, and TCRdb holds only the in-frame ones, with some missing. V and J calls and clone size are those listed in that table; D and trimming were worked out from the DNA. The profile shows some 380,000 clones, 85% to 90% of them singletons. The CDR3 has 14 amino acids. Between the trimmed V and J ends, which lost 0 bases and 10 bases, there was a span of 10 bases. Germline assignment: CDR1 LGHDT and CDR2 YNNKEL (reference sequence). V and J are TRBV3-1 (or the pseudogene TRBV3-2) and TRBJ1-6; no reliable D call. The sample comprised peripheral blood. The sequence derives from a man aged 18 to 35 with active or convalescent COVID-19. The CDR3 bases are TGTGCCAGCAGCCAAGAAGGAGGGATCTCACCCCTCCACTTT. Protein sequence: CASSQEGGISPLHF.